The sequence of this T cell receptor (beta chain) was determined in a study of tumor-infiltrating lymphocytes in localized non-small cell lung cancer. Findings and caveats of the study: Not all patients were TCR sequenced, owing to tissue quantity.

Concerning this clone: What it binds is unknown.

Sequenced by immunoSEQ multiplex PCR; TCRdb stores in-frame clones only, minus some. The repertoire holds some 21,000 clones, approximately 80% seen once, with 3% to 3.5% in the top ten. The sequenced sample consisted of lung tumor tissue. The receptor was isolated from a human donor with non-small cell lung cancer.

The CDR3 reads CASSLGDLSENRPEAFF. DNA for the CDR3: TGTGCCAGCAGCTTAGGGGACCTCAGCGAGAACCGCCCTGAAGCTTTCTTT. The gene calls are TRBV11-2 and TRBJ1-1; D may be TRBD1 (5 bases). Germline V gives CDR1 SGHAT, CDR2 FQNNGV. This CDR3 contains 17 residues. Trimming stripped 1 base from V and 6 bases from J, with 21 bases between.